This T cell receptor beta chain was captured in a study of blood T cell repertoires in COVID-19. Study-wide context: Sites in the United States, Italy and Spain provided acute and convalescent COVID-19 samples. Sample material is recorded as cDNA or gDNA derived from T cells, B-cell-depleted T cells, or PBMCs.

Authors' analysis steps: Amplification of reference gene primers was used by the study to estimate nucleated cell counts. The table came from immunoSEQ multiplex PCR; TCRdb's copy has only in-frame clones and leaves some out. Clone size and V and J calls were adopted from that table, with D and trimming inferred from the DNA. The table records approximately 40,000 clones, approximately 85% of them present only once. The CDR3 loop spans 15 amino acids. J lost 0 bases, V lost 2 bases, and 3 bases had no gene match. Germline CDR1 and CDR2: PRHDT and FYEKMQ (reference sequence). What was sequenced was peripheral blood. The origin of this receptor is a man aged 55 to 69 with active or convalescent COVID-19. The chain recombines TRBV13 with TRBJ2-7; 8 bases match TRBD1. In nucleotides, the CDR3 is TGTGCCAGCAGCTTATCCGGACAGGGCTCCTACGAGCAGTACGTC. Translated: CASSLSGQGSYEQYV.